This entry lists 31 T cell receptor beta chains sequenced from one sample in a study of regulatory T cells in long-lasting Graves disease. Time point specified: newly diagnosed GD, antithyroid drugs for less than 3 months. RNA extracted from PBMCs served as the sequencing template. TCR beta libraries were built with iRepertoire HTBI primers and Arm-PCR of CDR3 regions. TCRdb ran MiXCR on the multiplex PCR reads and lists one entry per CDR3 protein. The table lists about 560,000 distinct CDR3 sequences, roughly a sixth of them singletons. The same data also contributed to another study, on T cells in Graves' hyperthyroidism and ophthalmopathy.

Sequenced material: peripheral blood mononuclear cells (PBMCs), taken at new diagnosis, from a patient treated with antithyroid drugs. These receptors were obtained from a man in his late teens or twenties with Graves disease.

The gene calls are TRBV25-1 and TRBJ2-7, with 7 bases that match TRBD1. The CDR3 sequence is 16 residues long. CDR1 and CDR2 from the germline V gene are MGHDK and SYGVNS. Trimming took 2 bases from V and 5 from J; bases not matched to a gene: 12. The CDR3 region is CASSEDRVGLGDEQYF. The CDR3 DNA follows: TGTGCCAGCAGTGAAGACAGGGTGGGCCTAGGGGACGAGCAGTACTTC.

This clonotype was counted many times. This sequence joins TRBV20-1 and TRBJ2-1, with 8 bases lining up with TRBD2. Germline V gives CDR1 DFQATT, CDR2 SNEGSKA (reference sequence). Trimming cost V 2 bases and J 0 bases; bases outside gene matches: 3. The CDR3 sequence is 15 residues long. CDR3 residues: CSARIAGGSYNEQFF. CDR3 DNA: TGCAGTGCTAGAATTGCGGGAGGCTCCTACAATGAGCAGTTCTTC.

Comment on this clonotype: This is likely an artifact of a read error, given a far larger clone one base away. The rearrangement joins TRBV12-3 or TRBV12-4 to TRBJ2-1, with 14 bases identical to TRBD2. The end of the DNA aligns better with TRBJ2-5, so the J call may be wrong. The CDR3 has 17 residues. The CDR3 DNA is TGTGCCAGCAGTTCCGGGACTAGCGGGAGTCACCAAGAGACCCAGTACTTC. Translation: CASSSGTSGSHQETQYF.

This clonotype was counted between two and nine times. This chain joins TRBV27 and TRBJ1-1; 9 bases line up with TRBD1. Looked up from germline, CDR1 is MNHEY and CDR2 is SMNVEV (reference sequence). The CDR3 contains 16 residues. J was trimmed by 0 bases and V by 7 bases; bases with no gene match: 9. The CDR3 sequence: CASNPGQGLVNTEAFF. The DNA for the CDR3 is TGTGCCAGCAACCCGGGACAGGGCTTAGTGAACACTGAAGCTTTCTTT.

This sequence joins TRBV12-3 or TRBV12-4 and TRBJ1-1, with a tentative D call TRBD1 (5 bases). Trimming left V 6 bases short and J 4 bases short, with 12 bases between. This CDR3 comprises 13 residues. CDR3 region: CASRTPGITEAFF. CDR3 bases: TGTGCCAGCAGGACCCCAGGGATCACTGAAGCTTTCTTT.

A few counts support this clonotype. The chain uses TRBV3-1 and TRBJ2-3; maybe TRBD2 (5 bases). The CDR3 is made up of 14 amino acids. Per germline, CDR1 LGHDT and CDR2 YNNKEL (reference sequence). Trimming left V 3 bases short and J 2 bases short, with 9 bases between. Written as DNA, the CDR3 is TGTGCCAGCAGCCAGTCAGCGGCCACAGATACGCAGTATTTT. Translated, it gives CASSQSAATDTQYF.

The chain has TRBV5-1 and TRBJ2-7; TRBD2 matches 12 bases. After removal of 4 bases from V and 3 bases from J, the junction contained 2 bases not matched to a gene. Per the germline V gene, CDR1 is SGHRS and CDR2 is YFSETQ. CDR3 length: 14 amino acids. DNA for the CDR3: TGCGCCAGCAGCCGGACTAGCGGGATCTACGAGCAGTACTTC. It specifies CASSRTSGIYEQYF.

This clonotype was seen at least ten times. Germline and junction disagree at one end, which may indicate a read error. The V gene is TRBV5-1, the J gene TRBJ1-5; 9 bases are shared with TRBD1. This CDR3 contains 15 residues. Germline-derived CDR1 and CDR2 are SGHRS and YFSETQ. Here the CDR3 DNA reads TGTGCCAGCAGCTTGCGGGGGACAGGGACTCAGCCCCAGCATTTT. This encodes CASSLRGTGTQPQHF. Full variable domain (rest looked up from reference TRBV5-1 and TRBJ1-5): KAGVTQTPRYLIKTRGQQVTLSCSPISGHRSVSWYQQTPGQGLQFLFEYFSETQRNKGNFPGRFSGRQFSNSRSEMNVSTLELGDSALYLCASSLRGTGTQPQHFGDGTRLSIL.

This chain connects TRBV10-3 to TRBJ2-1; no clear D gene. The V and J ends lost 0 bases and 0 bases respectively, with 9 bases between them. Germline-derived CDR1 and CDR2 are ENHRY and SYGVKD. The CDR3 spans 16 residues. For the CDR3, the DNA is TGTGCCATCAGTGAGTCGGACCCAACCTCCTACAATGAGCAGTTCTTC. Encoded protein: CAISESDPTSYNEQFF.

This clonotype was observed at least ten times. The V and J genes are TRBV28 and TRBJ2-5; either TRBD1 or TRBD2 may supply D (5 bases each). The germline V and J ends were trimmed by 4 bases and 3 bases, with 15 bases remaining between them. Germline V gives CDR1 MDHEN, CDR2 SYDVKM. This CDR3 is 15 amino acids long. CDR3 amino acids: CASSSWDRTEETQYF. In DNA, the CDR3 is TGTGCCAGCAGTTCCTGGGACCGCACAGAAGAGACCCAGTACTTC.

This clonotype appeared many times. The CDR3 sequence: CASSLPPGGRASYNEQFF. CDR3 in DNA: TGTGCCAGCAGTTTGCCTCCGGGCGGGAGGGCCTCCTACAATGAGCAGTTCTTC. This chain connects TRBV28 to TRBJ2-1, with 9 bases that match TRBD2. Losses at the gene ends were 3 bases for V and 0 bases for J; bases not matched to a gene: 9. From germline, CDR1 is MDHEN and CDR2 SYDVKM. CDR3 size: 18 residues.

This clonotype was counted many times. Written as DNA, the CDR3 is TGCGCCAGCAGCTTGCAACGGGAGACTGACACCGGGGAGCTGTTTTTT. Amino acid sequence: CASSLQRETDTGELFF. The chain has TRBV5-1 and TRBJ2-2; D may be TRBD2 (6 bases). The germline V gene encodes CDR1 SGHRS and CDR2 YFSETQ. The V gene lost 1 base and the J gene lost 3 bases, with 13 bases spanning the gap. This CDR3 has 16 amino acids.

Ten or more counts support this clonotype. The chain is built from TRBV28 and TRBJ2-7; tentatively, D is TRBD2 (5 bases). Trimming cost V 3 bases and J 2 bases, with 11 bases left between them. Germline values: CDR1 MDHEN, CDR2 SYDVKM. The CDR3 covers 14 residues. This CDR3 reads CASSFDLGAYEQYF. Here the CDR3 DNA reads TGTGCCAGCAGTTTTGACTTGGGAGCCTACGAGCAGTACTTC.

This clonotype came up many times. V gene TRBV7-2 combines with J gene TRBJ2-1; 8 bases fit TRBD2. V lost 10 bases to trimming and J lost 6 bases; unmatched junction nucleotides: 23. The germline gives CDR1 SGHTA, CDR2 FQGNSA. This CDR3 contains 18 residues. CDR3 loop: CAILLRTSRRRSSNEQFF. DNA of the CDR3: TGTGCCATCCTGCTCCGGACTAGCCGGAGAAGATCAAGCAATGAGCAGTTCTTC.

Ten or more counts support this clonotype. The chain recombines TRBV3-1 with TRBJ1-1; D is undetermined. Trimming removed 4 bases from V and 2 bases from J, with 8 bases in between. This CDR3 is built from 13 residues. Germline CDR1 is LGHDT and CDR2 is YNNKEL (reference sequence). The CDR3 bases are TGTGCCAGCAGCCCCTTCGATAACACTGAAGCTTTCTTT. It yields the protein CASSPFDNTEAFF.

The chain is built from TRBV5-1 and TRBJ2-2; 9 nucleotides match TRBD2. V dropped 1 base and J dropped 4; count of bases not matched to a gene: 5. CDR1 SGHRS and CDR2 YFSETQ come from the germline V gene. This CDR3 is 16 amino acids long. The DNA of the CDR3 is TGCGCCAGCAGCTTGATGCCTAGCGGGGCCACCGGGGAGCTGTTTTTT. Its translation: CASSLMPSGATGELFF. The whole variable domain, remainder taken from reference TRBV5-1 and TRBJ2-2, is KAGVTQTPRYLIKTRGQQVTLSCSPISGHRSVSWYQQTPGQGLQFLFEYFSETQRNKGNFPGRFSGRQFSNSRSEMNVSTLELGDSALYLCASSLMPSGATGELFFGEGSRLTVL.

The chain recombines TRBV4-1 with TRBJ1-1; D is unclear. The CDR3 covers 15 residues. Germline V gene data show CDR1 as MGHRA and CDR2 as YSYEKL. Trimming pared 1 base from V and 4 bases from J, leaving 13 bases between. CDR3: CASSQGRWEGTEAFF. In DNA form, the CDR3 reads TGCGCCAGCAGCCAAGGGCGTTGGGAGGGCACTGAAGCTTTCTTT.

This clonotype was counted at least ten times. The chain couples TRBV10-3 to TRBJ2-7; TRBD1 agrees at 7 bases. CDR1 is ENHRY, CDR2 SYGVKD, per germline. CDR3 length: 13 amino acids. The junction had 4 bases not matched to a gene; V was cut back by 7 bases and J by 1 base. The CDR3 spells CAITEQGSYEQYF. Here the CDR3 DNA reads TGTGCCATCACTGAACAGGGGTCCTACGAGCAGTACTTC.

Note on this clonotype: One junction end does not reproduce the germline sequence, and a read error may be involved. The genes are TRBV5-6 and TRBJ2-3, with a tentative D call TRBD1 (6 bases). This CDR3 contains 14 residues. Germline V lookup: CDR1 SGHDT, CDR2 YYEEEE. The CDR3 reads CAGSLEGGTDTQYF. In DNA form, the CDR3 reads TGTGCCGGCAGCTTAGAGGGGGGCACAGATACGCAGTATTTT.

This chain links TRBV6-2 or TRBV6-3 with TRBJ1-1, with 10 bases aligning to TRBD1. CDR1 is MNHEY and CDR2 is SVGEGT in the germline V gene. Trimming at V came to 5 bases and at J to 4 bases, leaving 4 bases not matched to a gene. This CDR3 is built from 14 residues. The CDR3 here is CASSDRGLSTEAFF. The CDR3 region has the DNA TGTGCCAGCAGTGACAGGGGGCTGAGCACTGAAGCTTTCTTT.

This clonotype showed up just a few times. The rearrangement links TRBV5-1 to TRBJ2-7, with D possibly being TRBD1 (6 bases). Trimming pared 1 base from V and 2 bases from J, leaving 13 bases between. Germline V gene data show CDR1 as SGHRS and CDR2 as YFSETQ. The CDR3 is made up of 15 amino acids. CDR3 in amino acids: CASSLLQGAPYEQYF. CDR3 in DNA: TGCGCCAGCAGCTTGCTACAGGGTGCCCCCTACGAGCAGTACTTC. Variable domain in full (rest from reference TRBV5-1 and TRBJ2-7): KAGVTQTPRYLIKTRGQQVTLSCSPISGHRSVSWYQQTPGQGLQFLFEYFSETQRNKGNFPGRFSGRQFSNSRSEMNVSTLELGDSALYLCASSLLQGAPYEQYFGPGTRLTVT.

J is TRBJ2-5 and V is TRBV2; D remains ambiguous. From germline, CDR1 is SNHLY and CDR2 FYNNEI. The germline V and J ends were trimmed by 4 bases and 5 bases, with 2 bases remaining between them. This CDR3 has 10 amino acids. The CDR3 loop reads CASSVETQYF. CDR3 nucleotide sequence: TGTGCCAGCAGTGTTGAGACCCAGTACTTC.

V gene TRBV2 combines with J gene TRBJ2-1, with TRBD2 as a possible D gene (5 bases). Germline CDR1 is SNHLY and CDR2 is FYNNEI. The germline V and J ends were trimmed by 7 bases and 3 bases, with 13 bases remaining between them. The CDR3 length is 14 residues. The CDR3 sequence is CASKVSDYYNEQFF. The DNA for the CDR3 is TGTGCCAGCAAGGTTTCCGACTACTACAATGAGCAGTTCTTC.

This clonotype occurred a few times. The chain joins TRBV20-1 to TRBJ2-1; a weak D match, TRBD2 (6 bases). V was trimmed by 6 bases and J by 10 bases, leaving 16 bases between them. The CDR3 contains 12 residues. CDR1 is DFQATT and CDR2 is SNEGSKA in the germline V gene (reference sequence). The CDR3 DNA follows: TGCAGTGCAAAGGACTACCTTAAGGAGCAGTTCTTC. Protein: CSAKDYLKEQFF.

This clonotype was seen repeatedly, ten times or more. The chain links TRBV10-3 to TRBJ2-5, with D perhaps TRBD1 (5 bases). Germline-derived CDR1 and CDR2 are ENHRY and SYGVKD. V dropped 4 bases and J dropped 3 bases, with 12 bases sitting between them. This CDR3 comprises 14 residues. The CDR3: CAISAGQGKETQYF. For the CDR3, the DNA is TGTGCCATCAGTGCGGGTCAGGGAAAAGAGACCCAGTACTTC.

This clonotype was seen many times. The chain uses TRBV3-1 and TRBJ2-1; 7 bases match TRBD2. This CDR3 spans 13 amino acids. V gave up 3 bases and J gave up 10 bases; unmatched junction bases: 6. CDR1 and CDR2 (germline): LGHDT, YNNKEL (reference sequence). This CDR3 reads CASSHWEGEEQFF. For the CDR3, the DNA is TGTGCCAGCAGCCACTGGGAGGGAGAGGAGCAGTTCTTC.

This clonotype was seen many times. The rearrangement uses TRBV12-3 or TRBV12-4 and TRBJ2-3; 13 bases align to TRBD2. With V trimmed by 5 bases and J by 1 base, 3 bases remained unmatched. There are 16 residues in the CDR3. This CDR3 reads CASSGGLAGRTDTQYF. CDR3 nucleotide sequence: TGTGCCAGCAGTGGGGGACTAGCGGGACGCACAGATACGCAGTATTTT.

This clonotype has ten or more counts. The chain employs TRBV5-1 and TRBJ1-1, with no clear D. Per germline, CDR1 SGHRS and CDR2 YFSETQ. Trimming cost V 4 bases and J 1 base, with 20 bases left between them. The CDR3 contains 17 residues. Written as DNA, the CDR3 is TGCGCCAGCAGCCGCTTGATCCTCTCACAGTCGAACACTGAAGCTTTCTTT. Its translation is CASSRLILSQSNTEAFF.

The CDR3 DNA follows: TGTGCCAGCAGCCAAGATCCAGGATGGGGCGGTGAGTACGAGCAGTACTTC. Protein product: CASSQDPGWGGEYEQYF. The V call is TRBV14, the J call TRBJ2-7; weak D call: TRBD1 (5 bases). V was trimmed by 0 bases and J by 4 bases, leaving 19 bases between them. This CDR3 region has 17 residues. Germline-derived CDR1 and CDR2 are SGHDN and FVKESK.

This clonotype was seen just once. DNA of the CDR3: TGCAGTGCTTTAAGGGGGCAGCAGTACTTC. Its translation is CSALRGQQYF. V gene TRBV20-1 combines with J gene TRBJ2-5, with 7 bases identical to TRBD1. This CDR3 has 10 residues. CDR1 and CDR2 (germline): DFQATT, SNEGSKA (reference sequence). Losses at the gene ends were 5 bases for V and 11 bases for J; bases not matched to a gene: 5.

V and J are TRBV5-1 and TRBJ2-6; 9 bases map to TRBD1. The CDR3 has 16 residues. From germline, CDR1 is SGHRS and CDR2 YFSETQ. Trimming took 4 bases from V and 3 from J; bases not matched to a gene: 5. In DNA, the CDR3 is TGCGCCAGCAGCCGGACAGGGGTCTTTGGGGCCAACGTCCTGACTTTC. Its translation: CASSRTGVFGANVLTF.